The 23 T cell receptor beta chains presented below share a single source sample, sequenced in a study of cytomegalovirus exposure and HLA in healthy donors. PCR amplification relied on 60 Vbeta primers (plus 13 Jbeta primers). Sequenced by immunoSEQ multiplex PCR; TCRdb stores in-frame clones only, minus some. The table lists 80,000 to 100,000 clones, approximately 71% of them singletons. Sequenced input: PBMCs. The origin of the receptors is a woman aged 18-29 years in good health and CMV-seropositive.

The CDR3 loop reads CASAPPWGADTQYF. Here the CDR3 DNA reads TGTGCCAGCGCCCCCCCCTGGGGCGCAGATACGCAGTATTTT. This chain links TRBV25-1 with TRBJ2-3; tentative D call: TRBD1 (5 bases). This CDR3 spans 14 amino acids. Trimming left V 8 bases short and J 4 bases short, with 16 bases between. Germline CDR1 MGHDK, CDR2 SYGVNS.

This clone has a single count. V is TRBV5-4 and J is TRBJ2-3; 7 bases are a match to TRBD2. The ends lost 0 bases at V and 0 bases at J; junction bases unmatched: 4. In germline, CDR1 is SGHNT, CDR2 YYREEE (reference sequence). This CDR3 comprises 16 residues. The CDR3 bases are TGTGCCAGCAGCTTGGTGGGAGGGCGAAGCACAGATACGCAGTATTTT. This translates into CASSLVGGRSTDTQYF. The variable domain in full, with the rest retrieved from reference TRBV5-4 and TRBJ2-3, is ETGVTQSPTHLIKTRGQQVTLRCSSQSGHNTVSWYQQALGQGPQFIFQYYREEENGRGNFPPRFSGLQFPNYSSELNVNALELDDSALYLCASSLVGGRSTDTQYFGPGTRLTVL.

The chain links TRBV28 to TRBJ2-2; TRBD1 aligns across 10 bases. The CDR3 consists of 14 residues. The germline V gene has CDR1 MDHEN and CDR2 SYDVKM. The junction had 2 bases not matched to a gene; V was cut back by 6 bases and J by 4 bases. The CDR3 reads CASSRTGGTGELFF. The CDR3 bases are TGTGCCAGCAGCCGGACAGGGGGCACCGGGGAGCTGTTTTTT.

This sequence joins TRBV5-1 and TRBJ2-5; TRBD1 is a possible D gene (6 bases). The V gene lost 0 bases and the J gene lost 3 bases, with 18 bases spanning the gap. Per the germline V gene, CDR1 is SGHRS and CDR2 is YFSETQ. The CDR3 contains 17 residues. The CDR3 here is CASSLDSVWGPEETQYF. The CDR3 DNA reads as TGCGCCAGCAGCTTGGATTCGGTTTGGGGGCCCGAAGAGACCCAGTACTTC.

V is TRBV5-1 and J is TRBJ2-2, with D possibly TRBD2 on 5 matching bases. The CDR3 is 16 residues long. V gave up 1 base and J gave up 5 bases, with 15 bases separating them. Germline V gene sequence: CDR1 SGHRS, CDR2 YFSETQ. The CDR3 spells CASSLLAGSGTGELFF. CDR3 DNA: TGCGCCAGCAGCTTGTTGGCAGGATCGGGAACCGGGGAGCTGTTTTTT.

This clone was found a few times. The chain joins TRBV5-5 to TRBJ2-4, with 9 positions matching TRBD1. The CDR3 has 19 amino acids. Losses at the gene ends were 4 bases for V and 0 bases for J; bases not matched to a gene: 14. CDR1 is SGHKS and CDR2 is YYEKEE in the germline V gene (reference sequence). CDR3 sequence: CASSGPGQGNLLAKNIQYF. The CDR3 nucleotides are TGTGCCAGCAGCGGGCCGGGACAGGGAAATCTCCTAGCCAAAAACATTCAGTACTTC.

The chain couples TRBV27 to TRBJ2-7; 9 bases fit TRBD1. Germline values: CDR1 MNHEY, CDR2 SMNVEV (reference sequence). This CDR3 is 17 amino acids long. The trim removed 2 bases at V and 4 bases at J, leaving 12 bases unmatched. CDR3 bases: TGTGCCAGCAGTTTACGGGTTACGGGACAGGGCTTATACGAGCAGTACTTC. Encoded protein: CASSLRVTGQGLYEQYF.

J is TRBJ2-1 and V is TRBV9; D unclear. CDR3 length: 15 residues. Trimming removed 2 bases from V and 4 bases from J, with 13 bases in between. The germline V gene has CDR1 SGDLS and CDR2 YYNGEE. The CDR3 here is CASSVSDFRYNEQFF. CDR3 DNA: TGTGCCAGCAGCGTCTCCGACTTCAGATACAATGAGCAGTTCTTC.

DNA of the CDR3: TGCGCCAGCAGCGCCGCACTAGCGAGTCGGGAGACCCAGTACTTC. This codes for CASSAALASRETQYF. The rearrangement joins TRBV5-1 to TRBJ2-5; 7 positions match TRBD2. J was trimmed by 5 bases and V by 4 bases; bases with no gene match: 11. Looked up from germline, CDR1 is SGHRS and CDR2 is YFSETQ. CDR3 length equals 15 residues.

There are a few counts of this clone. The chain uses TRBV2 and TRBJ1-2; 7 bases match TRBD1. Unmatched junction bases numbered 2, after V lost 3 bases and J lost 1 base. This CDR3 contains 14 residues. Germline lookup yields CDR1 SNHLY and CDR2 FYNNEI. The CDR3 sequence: CASSDSGGNYGYTF. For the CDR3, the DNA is TGTGCCAGCAGTGACTCAGGGGGTAACTATGGCTACACCTTC.

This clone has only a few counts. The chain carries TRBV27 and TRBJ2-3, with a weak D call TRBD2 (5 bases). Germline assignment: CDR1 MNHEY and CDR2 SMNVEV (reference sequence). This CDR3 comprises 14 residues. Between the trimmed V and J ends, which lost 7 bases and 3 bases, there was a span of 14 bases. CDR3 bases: TGTGCCAGCACCTATCCCACGGGGACAGATACGCAGTATTTT. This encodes CASTYPTGTDTQYF.

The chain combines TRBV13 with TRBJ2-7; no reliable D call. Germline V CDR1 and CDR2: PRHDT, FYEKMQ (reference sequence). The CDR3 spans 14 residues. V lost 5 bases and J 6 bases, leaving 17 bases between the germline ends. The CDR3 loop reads CASSPGGGPGEQYF. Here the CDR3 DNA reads TGTGCCAGCAGCCCCGGCGGCGGTCCTGGCGAGCAGTACTTC.

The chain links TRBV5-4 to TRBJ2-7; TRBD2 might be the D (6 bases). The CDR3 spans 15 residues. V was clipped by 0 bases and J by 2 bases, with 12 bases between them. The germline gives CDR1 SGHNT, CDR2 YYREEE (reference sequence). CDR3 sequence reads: CASSLAGSRTYEQYF. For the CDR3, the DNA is TGTGCCAGCAGCTTGGCCGGGAGTCGGACCTACGAGCAGTACTTC. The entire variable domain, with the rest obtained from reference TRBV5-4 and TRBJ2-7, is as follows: ETGVTQSPTHLIKTRGQQVTLRCSSQSGHNTVSWYQQALGQGPQFIFQYYREEENGRGNFPPRFSGLQFPNYSSELNVNALELDDSALYLCASSLAGSRTYEQYFGPGTRLTVT.

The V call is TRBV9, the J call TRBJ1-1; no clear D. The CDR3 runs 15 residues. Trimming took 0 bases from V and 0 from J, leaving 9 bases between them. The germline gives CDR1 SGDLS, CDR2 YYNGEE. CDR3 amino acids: CASSVGGLLNTEAFF. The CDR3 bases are TGTGCCAGCAGCGTAGGAGGACTGCTGAACACTGAAGCTTTCTTT.

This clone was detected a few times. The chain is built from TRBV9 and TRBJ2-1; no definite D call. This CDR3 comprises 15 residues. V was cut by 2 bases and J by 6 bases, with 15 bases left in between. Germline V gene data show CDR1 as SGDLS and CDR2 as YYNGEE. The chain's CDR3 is CASSVSTGLPNEQFF. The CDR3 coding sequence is TGTGCCAGCAGCGTGAGCACGGGTCTTCCCAATGAGCAGTTCTTC.

DNA of the CDR3: TGTGCCAGCAGTTTTCGGGGAGGCTACACCTTC. This encodes CASSFRGGYTF. The chain is built from TRBV28 and TRBJ1-2; D remains unclear. CDR3 length equals 11 residues. V lost 3 bases and J lost 8, with 7 bases in between. The germline gives CDR1 MDHEN, CDR2 SYDVKM.

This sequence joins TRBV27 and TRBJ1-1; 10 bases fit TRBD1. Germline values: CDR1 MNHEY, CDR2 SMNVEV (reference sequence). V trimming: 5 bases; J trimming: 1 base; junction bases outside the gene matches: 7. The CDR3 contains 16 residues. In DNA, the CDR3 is TGTGCCAGCAGTAATCATTGGACAGGGGGGAACACTGAAGCTTTCTTT. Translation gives CASSNHWTGGNTEAFF.

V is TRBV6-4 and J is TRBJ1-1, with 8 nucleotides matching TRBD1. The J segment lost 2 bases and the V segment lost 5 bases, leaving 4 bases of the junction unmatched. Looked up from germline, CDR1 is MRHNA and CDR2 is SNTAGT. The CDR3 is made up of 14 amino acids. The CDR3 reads CASSSDRANTEAFF. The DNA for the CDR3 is TGTGCCAGCAGTTCGGACAGGGCAAACACTGAAGCTTTCTTT.

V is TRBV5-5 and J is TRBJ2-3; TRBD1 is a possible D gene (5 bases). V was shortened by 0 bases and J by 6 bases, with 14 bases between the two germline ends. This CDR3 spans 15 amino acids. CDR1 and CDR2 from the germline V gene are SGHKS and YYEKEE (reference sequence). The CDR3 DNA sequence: TGTGCCAGCAGCTTGGAAGGTCAGGGTTTCGATACGCAGTATTTT. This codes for CASSLEGQGFDTQYF.

The CDR3 nucleotides are TGTGCCAGCAGCTGGACTAGCGGGAGGGCGAACACCGGGGAGCTGTTTTTT. It encodes CASSWTSGRANTGELFF. The chain employs TRBV5-5 and TRBJ2-2, with 15 bases identical to TRBD2. This CDR3 region has 17 residues. CDR1 and CDR2 from the germline V gene are SGHKS and YYEKEE (reference sequence). Trimming removed 3 bases from V and 0 bases from J; junction bases left unmatched: 0.

Here the CDR3 DNA reads TGTGCCAGCAGCTTGGTGGGGGCGCGGAATGAGCAGTTCTTC. It translates to CASSLVGARNEQFF. The chain is built from TRBV5-4 and TRBJ2-1, with a possible D match to TRBD1 (6 bases). Germline CDR1 reads SGHNT; CDR2 reads YYREEE (reference sequence). The CDR3 has 14 amino acids. V was pared by 0 bases and J by 7 bases, with 11 bases between.

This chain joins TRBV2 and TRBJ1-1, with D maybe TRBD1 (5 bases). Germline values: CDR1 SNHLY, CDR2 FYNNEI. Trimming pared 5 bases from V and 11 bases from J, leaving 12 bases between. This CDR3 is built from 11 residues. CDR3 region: CASSTGRGAFF. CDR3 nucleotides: TGTGCCAGCAGTACCGGACGGGGGGCTTTCTTT.

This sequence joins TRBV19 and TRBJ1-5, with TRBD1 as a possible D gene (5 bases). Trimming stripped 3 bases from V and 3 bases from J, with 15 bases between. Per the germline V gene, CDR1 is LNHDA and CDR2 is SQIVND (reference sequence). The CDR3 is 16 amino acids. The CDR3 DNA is TGTGCCAGTAGTATTGAGTTGGGGGGGTACAATCAGCCCCAGCATTTT. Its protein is CASSIELGGYNQPQHF.